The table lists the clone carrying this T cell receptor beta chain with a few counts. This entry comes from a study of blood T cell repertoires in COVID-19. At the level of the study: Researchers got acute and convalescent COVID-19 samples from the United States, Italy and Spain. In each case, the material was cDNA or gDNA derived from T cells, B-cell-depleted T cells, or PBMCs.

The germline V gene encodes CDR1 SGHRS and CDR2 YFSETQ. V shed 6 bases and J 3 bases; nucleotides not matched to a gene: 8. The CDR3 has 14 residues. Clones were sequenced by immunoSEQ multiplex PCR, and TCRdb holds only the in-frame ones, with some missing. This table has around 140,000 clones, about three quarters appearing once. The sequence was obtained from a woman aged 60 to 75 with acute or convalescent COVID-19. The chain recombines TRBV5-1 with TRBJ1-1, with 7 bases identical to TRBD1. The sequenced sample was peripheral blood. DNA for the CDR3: TGCGCCAGCAAAATAACTACAGGGGACACTGAAGCTTTCTTT. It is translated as CASKITTGDTEAFF.